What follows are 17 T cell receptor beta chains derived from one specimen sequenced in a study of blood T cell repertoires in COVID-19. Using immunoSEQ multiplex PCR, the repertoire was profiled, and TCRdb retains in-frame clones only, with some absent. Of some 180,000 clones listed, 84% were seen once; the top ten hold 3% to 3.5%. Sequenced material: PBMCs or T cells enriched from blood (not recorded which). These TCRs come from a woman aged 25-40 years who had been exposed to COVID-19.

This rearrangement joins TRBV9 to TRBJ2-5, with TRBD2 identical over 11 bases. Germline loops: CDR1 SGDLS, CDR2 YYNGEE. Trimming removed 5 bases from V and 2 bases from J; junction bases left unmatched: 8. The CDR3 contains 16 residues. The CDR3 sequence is CASSSGGAKGQETQYF. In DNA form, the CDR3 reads TGTGCCAGCAGTAGCGGGGGGGCCAAGGGGCAAGAGACCCAGTACTTC.

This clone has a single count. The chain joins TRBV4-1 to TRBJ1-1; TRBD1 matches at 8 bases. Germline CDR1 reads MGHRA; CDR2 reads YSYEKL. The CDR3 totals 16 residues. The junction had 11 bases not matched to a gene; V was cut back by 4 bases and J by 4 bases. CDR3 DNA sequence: TGCGCCAGCAGCCCACAGGGAGCAGGGGGCGGCACTGAAGCTTTCTTT. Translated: CASSPQGAGGGTEAFF.

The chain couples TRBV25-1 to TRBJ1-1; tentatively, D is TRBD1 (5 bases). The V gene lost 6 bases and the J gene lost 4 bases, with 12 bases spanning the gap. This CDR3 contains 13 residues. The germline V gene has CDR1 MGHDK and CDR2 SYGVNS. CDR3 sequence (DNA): TGTGCCAGCAGCCTTGGGGCCTCCACTGAAGCTTTCTTT. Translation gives CASSLGASTEAFF.

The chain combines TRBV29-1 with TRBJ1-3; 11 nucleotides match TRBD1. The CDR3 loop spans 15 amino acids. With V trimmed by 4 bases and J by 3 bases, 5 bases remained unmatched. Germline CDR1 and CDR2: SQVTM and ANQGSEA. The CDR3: CSVGAGTGGGNTIYF. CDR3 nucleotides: TGCAGCGTTGGCGCCGGGACAGGGGGTGGAAACACCATATATTTT.

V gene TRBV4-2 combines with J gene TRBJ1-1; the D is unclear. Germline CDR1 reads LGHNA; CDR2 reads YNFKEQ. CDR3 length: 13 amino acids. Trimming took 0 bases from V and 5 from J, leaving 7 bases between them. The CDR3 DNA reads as TGTGCCAGCAGCCAAGATTTGGAGACTGAAGCTTTCTTT. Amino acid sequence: CASSQDLETEAFF.

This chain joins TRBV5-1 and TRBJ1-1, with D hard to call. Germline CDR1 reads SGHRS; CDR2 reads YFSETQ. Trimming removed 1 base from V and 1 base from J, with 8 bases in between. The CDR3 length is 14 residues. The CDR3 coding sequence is TGCGCCAGCAGCTTGACACACGCGAACACTGAAGCTTTCTTT. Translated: CASSLTHANTEAFF.

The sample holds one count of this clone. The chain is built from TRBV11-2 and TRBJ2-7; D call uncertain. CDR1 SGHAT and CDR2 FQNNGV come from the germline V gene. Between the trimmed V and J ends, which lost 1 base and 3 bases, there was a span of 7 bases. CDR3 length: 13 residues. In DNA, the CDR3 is TGTGCCAGCAGCTTAGGGTCCTACTACGAGCAGTACTTC. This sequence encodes CASSLGSYYEQYF.

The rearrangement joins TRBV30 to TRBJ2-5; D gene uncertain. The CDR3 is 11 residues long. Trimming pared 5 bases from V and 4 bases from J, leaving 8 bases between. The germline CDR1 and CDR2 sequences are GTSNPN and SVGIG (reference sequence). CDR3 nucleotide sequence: TGTGCCTGGGCCCCTCGAGAGACCCAGTACTTC. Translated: CAWAPRETQYF.

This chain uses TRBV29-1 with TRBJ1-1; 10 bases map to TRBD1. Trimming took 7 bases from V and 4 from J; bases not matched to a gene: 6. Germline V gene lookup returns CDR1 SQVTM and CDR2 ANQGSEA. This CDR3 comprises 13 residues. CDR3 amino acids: CSARDRGSTEAFF. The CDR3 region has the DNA TGCAGCGCCCGGGACAGGGGTAGCACTGAAGCTTTCTTT.

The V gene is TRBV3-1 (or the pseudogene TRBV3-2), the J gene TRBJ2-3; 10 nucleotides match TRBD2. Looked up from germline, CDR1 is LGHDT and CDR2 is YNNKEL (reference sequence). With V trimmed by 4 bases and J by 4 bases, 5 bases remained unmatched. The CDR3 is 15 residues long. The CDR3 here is CASSRASGGADTQYF. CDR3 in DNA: TGTGCCAGCAGCCGGGCTAGCGGGGGCGCAGATACGCAGTATTTT.

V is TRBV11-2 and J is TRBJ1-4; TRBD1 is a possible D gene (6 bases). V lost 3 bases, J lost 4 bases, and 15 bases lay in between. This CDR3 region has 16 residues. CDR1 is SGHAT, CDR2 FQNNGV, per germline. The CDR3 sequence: CASSFRLGHLNEKLFF. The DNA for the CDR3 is TGTGCCAGCAGCTTCCGTCTGGGACACCTTAATGAAAAACTGTTTTTT.

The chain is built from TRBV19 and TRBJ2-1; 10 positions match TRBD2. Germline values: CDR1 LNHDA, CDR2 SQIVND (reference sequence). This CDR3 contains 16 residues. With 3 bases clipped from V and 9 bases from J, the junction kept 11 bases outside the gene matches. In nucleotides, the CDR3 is TGTGCCAGTAGTATCTTAACTAGCGGGATAAAAGGTGAGCAGTTCTTC. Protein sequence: CASSILTSGIKGEQFF.

The CDR3 DNA reads TGTGCCAGCAGCCGGTTTGAGGTCGGCAGGGGTGGTGAAAAACTGTTTTTT. Translation: CASSRFEVGRGGEKLFF. The chain combines TRBV3-1 (or the pseudogene TRBV3-2) with TRBJ1-4; maybe TRBD1 (6 bases). Germline CDR1 and CDR2: LGHDT and YNNKEL (reference sequence). V was pared by 4 bases and J by 7 bases, with 22 bases between. The CDR3 runs 17 residues.

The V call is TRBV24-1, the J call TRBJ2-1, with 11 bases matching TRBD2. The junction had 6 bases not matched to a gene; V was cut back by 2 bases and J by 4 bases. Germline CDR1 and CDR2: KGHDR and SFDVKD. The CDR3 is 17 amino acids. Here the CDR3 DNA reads TGTGCCACCAGTGATTCTGAGACTAGCGGGGATTACAATGAGCAGTTCTTC. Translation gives CATSDSETSGDYNEQFF.

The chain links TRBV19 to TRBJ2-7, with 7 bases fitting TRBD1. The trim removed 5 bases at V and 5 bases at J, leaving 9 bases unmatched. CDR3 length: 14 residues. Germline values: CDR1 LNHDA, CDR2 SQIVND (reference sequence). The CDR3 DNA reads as TGTGCCAGTAGTTCCCTCGACAGGGACCACGAGCAGTACTTC. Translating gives CASSSLDRDHEQYF.

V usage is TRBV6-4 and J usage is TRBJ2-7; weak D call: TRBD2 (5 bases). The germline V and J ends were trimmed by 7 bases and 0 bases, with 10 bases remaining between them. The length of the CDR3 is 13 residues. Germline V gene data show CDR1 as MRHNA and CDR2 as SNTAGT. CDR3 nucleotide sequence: TGTGCCAGCATAGGTAGCGACTCCTACGAGCAGTACTTC. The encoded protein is CASIGSDSYEQYF.

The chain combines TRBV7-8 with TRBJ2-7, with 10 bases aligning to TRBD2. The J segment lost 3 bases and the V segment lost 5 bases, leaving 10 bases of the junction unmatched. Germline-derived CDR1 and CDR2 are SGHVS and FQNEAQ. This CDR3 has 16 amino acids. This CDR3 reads CASSAQPGLASYEQYF. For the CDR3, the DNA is TGTGCCAGCAGCGCACAACCGGGACTAGCGAGCTACGAGCAGTACTTC.